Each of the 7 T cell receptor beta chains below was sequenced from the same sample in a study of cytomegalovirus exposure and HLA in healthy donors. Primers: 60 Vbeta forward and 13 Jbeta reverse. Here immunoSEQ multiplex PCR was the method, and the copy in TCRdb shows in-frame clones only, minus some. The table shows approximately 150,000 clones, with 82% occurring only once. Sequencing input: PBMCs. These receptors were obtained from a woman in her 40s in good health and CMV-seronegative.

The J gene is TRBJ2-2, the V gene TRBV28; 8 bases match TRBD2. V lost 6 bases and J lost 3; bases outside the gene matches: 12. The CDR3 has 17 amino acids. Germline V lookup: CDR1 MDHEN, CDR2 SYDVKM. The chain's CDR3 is CASSGLPGLEDTGELFF. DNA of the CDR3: TGTGCCAGCAGCGGTCTACCGGGACTAGAGGACACCGGGGAGCTGTTTTTT. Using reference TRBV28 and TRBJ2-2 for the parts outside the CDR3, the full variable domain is DVKVTQSSRYLVKRTGEKVFLECVQDMDHENMFWYRQDPGLGLRLIYFSYDVKMKEKGDIPEGYSVSREKKERFSLILESASTNQTSMYLCASSGLPGLEDTGELFFGEGSRLTVL.

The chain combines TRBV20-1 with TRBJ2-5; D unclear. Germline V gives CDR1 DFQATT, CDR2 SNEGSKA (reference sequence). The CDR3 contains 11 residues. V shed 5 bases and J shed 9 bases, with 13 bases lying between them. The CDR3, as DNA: TGCAGTGCTGATCTATCTGTCCCCCAGTACTTC. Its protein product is CSADLSVPQYF.

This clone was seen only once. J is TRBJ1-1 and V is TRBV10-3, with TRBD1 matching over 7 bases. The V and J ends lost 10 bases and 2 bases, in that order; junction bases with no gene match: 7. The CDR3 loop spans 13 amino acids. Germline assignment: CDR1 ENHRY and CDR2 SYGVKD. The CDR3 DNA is TGTGCCACCAGGGGACAGTTTAACACTGAAGCTTTCTTT. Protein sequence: CATRGQFNTEAFF.

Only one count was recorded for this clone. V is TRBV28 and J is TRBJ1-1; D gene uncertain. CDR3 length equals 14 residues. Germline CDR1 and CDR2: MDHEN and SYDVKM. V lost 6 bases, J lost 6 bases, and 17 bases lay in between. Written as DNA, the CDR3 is TGTGCCAGCAGATTGCCAAGGGAGTCTGCTGAAGCTTTCTTT. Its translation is CASRLPRESAEAFF.

This CDR3 reads CASSLRGLGNQPQHF. The DNA for the CDR3 is TGTGCCAGCAGCTTAAGAGGGCTTGGGAATCAGCCCCAGCATTTT. The chain combines TRBV7-8 with TRBJ1-5; D unclear. Germline CDR1 is SGHVS and CDR2 is FQNEAQ. V shed 2 bases and J shed 4 bases, with 12 bases lying between them. The CDR3 spans 15 residues.

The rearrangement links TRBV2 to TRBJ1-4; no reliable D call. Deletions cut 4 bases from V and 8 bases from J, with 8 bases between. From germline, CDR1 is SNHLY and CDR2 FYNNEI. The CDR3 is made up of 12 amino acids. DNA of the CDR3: TGTGCCAGCAGTGCAGTCGGGGAAAAACTGTTTTTT. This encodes CASSAVGEKLFF.

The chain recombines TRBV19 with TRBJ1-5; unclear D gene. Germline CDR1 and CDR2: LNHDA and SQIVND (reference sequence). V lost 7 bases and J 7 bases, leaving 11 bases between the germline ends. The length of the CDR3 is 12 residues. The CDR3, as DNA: TGTGCCAGTACCTACCGCGGACAGCCCCAGCATTTT. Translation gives CASTYRGQPQHF.